This T cell receptor (beta chain) came from a study of T cells in Graves' hyperthyroidism and ophthalmopathy. TCR beta CDR3 sequences were amplified from RNA transcripts. During a first-round RT-PCR of the TCR CDR3, the HTBI primer set was used. MiXCR was run by TCRdb on the multiplex PCR reads, yielding one entry per CDR3 protein. Of approximately 700,000 distinct CDR3 sequences in the sample, about a sixth were seen once. Germline lookup yields CDR1 DFQATT and CDR2 SNEGSKA (reference sequence). The CDR3 covers 14 residues. V lost 3 bases to trimming and J lost 0 bases; unmatched junction nucleotides: 2. General study findings and limits: Researchers report that a 13 V-J model separated ophthalmopathy from stable hyperthyroidism.

Many counts were recorded for this clonotype. Its antigen is not identified. Specimen: blood. The chain carries TRBV20-1 and TRBJ2-1; 7 positions match TRBD2. The TCR comes from a young man with Graves' hyperthyroidism. In DNA, the CDR3 is TGCAGTGCTAGGGGCGGGAGCTCCTACAATGAGCAGTTCTTC. It encodes CSARGGSSYNEQFF.